This T cell receptor (beta chain) was captured by sequencing in a study of T cells in narcolepsy (dated by TCRdb to 2016 to 2019). For the wider study: The study enrolled patients with narcolepsy type 1 or type 2 (NT1, NT2) together with healthy control donors. Autoreactive T cells targeting hypocretin neuron self-antigens (hypocretin, TRIB2) were sought in narcolepsy patients, and TCR Vbeta sequencing was used to track clonotypes in blood and CSF. The study at large found these results: In plots comparing CSF and blood CD4+ T cell clonotypes from the same patient, HCRT-specific and TRIB2-specific autoreactive clonotypes were highlighted. Patients and controls had similar numbers of sequenced blood memory CD4+ clonotypes, with averages of approximately 40,000 in patients and 30,000 to 35,000 in controls. According to the report, autoreactive clonotypes were detected serially in the blood of the same patients and of different patients, but not in healthy controls. No sequences matching autoreactive T cell clones were contained in some blood memory CD4+ repertoires from patients and controls.

Its CDR3 holds 12 amino acids, cysteine through phenylalanine. Here the CDR3 DNA is all that survives: 36 bases in frame from base 1. V is pared back by 4 bases and J by 3 bases, with 6 bases lying between the germline termini. Taken from the germline V gene, the CDR1 and CDR2 loops are MDHEN and SYDVKM. Memory CD4+ T cells were sorted ex vivo from peripheral blood of narcolepsy patients and healthy controls for TCR Vbeta sequencing. Receptors were amplified or captured by the immunoSEQ multiplex PCR assay. TCRdb holds this immuneACCESS table with in-frame rearrangements only. Some clones are missing; in checked studies, unresolved V genes explain under half, and the rest has no known cause. Across this sample there are around 30,000 clones, with roughly 78% seen only once. The ten largest account for 6.6% of the sample. In this sample, this clone turned up a few times. The specificity of this receptor is unknown. No base quality values were provided; no much bigger clone lies one nucleotide off.

The material sequenced was memory (CD45RA-) CD4+ T cells from blood. The sample's cell subset or site label, decoded: memory T cells sorted ex vivo from peripheral blood. This clonotype was sampled from a human donor in good health. The chain is encoded by TRBV28 joined to TRBJ1-2; the D gene is perhaps TRBD1, on 6 matching bases. The CDR3 protein sequence reads: CASSSGDYGYTF. Read as DNA, the sequence is TGTGCCAGCAGTTCAGGGGACTATGGCTACACCTTC.